Listed here are 24 T cell receptor beta chains from one sample, sequenced in a study of T-cell memory formation after mild COVID-19. One entry per CDR3 protein, called by TCRdb with MiXCR from the 5' RACE reads. The profile shows around 340,000 distinct CDR3 sequences, approximately 21% of them singletons. Sequencing used PBMCs or a T cell subset sorted from them (not recorded which). Receptors were obtained from an adult woman who had mild COVID-19 (a few samples of this study predate the infection). Cell type and time point are not known.

The rearrangement joins TRBV20-1 to TRBJ2-7; D ambiguous. V dropped 0 bases and J dropped 4 bases, with 13 bases sitting between them. CDR3 length: 14 amino acids. Germline loops: CDR1 DFQATT, CDR2 SNEGSKA (reference sequence). CDR3 sequence reads: CSARDRDALYEQYF. In DNA form, the CDR3 reads TGCAGTGCTAGAGATCGCGACGCATTATACGAGCAGTACTTC.

This clonotype occurred a few times. The chain uses TRBV7-8 and TRBJ2-5; a possible D gene is TRBD2 (7 bases). The CDR3 contains 16 residues. Trimming stripped 3 bases from V and 6 bases from J, with 20 bases between. Germline CDR1 and CDR2: SGHVS and FQNEAQ. As DNA, the CDR3 is TGTGCCAGCAGCTTCACCCCTCGGGGGGCGACCCAGACCCAGTACTTC. This translates into CASSFTPRGATQTQYF.

Only a few counts were recorded for this clonotype. The rearrangement links TRBV12-3 or TRBV12-4 to TRBJ2-1; D gene unclear. This CDR3 region has 13 residues. V was cut by 3 bases and J by 6 bases, with 9 bases left in between. As DNA, the CDR3 is TGTGCCAGCAGTTTGGAACAGTTCAATGAGCAGTTCTTC. It encodes CASSLEQFNEQFF.

This clonotype was picked up a small number of times. The V call is TRBV7-6, the J call TRBJ1-6, with D unclear. The germline V and J ends were trimmed by 1 base and 9 bases, with 7 bases remaining between them. Germline values: CDR1 SGHVS, CDR2 FNYEAQ. CDR3 length equals 13 residues. Here the CDR3 DNA reads TGTGCCAGCAGCTTAGGAAGGACTTCACCCCTCCACTTT. Translated, it gives CASSLGRTSPLHF.

This clonotype has more than one count but fewer than ten. The V gene is TRBV7-2, the J gene TRBJ2-4; D is unresolved. The CDR3 loop spans 14 amino acids. In germline, CDR1 is SGHTA, CDR2 FQGNSA. Deletions cut 5 bases from V and 9 bases from J, with 17 bases between. The CDR3 protein is CASSHALQPGIQYF. In nucleotides, the CDR3 is TGTGCCAGCAGCCACGCATTACAACCGGGCATTCAGTACTTC.

This clonotype was seen only a few times. The V gene is TRBV29-1, the J gene TRBJ1-2; D gene uncertain. Deletions cut 5 bases from V and 4 bases from J, with 8 bases between. Germline values: CDR1 SQVTM, CDR2 ANQGSEA. The CDR3 loop spans 11 amino acids. DNA of the CDR3: TGCAGCGTTCCTAGTATCTATGGCTACACCTTC. Translated, it gives CSVPSIYGYTF.

This clonotype appeared a few times. The chain has TRBV20-1 and TRBJ2-7, with TRBD2 matching over 11 bases. There are 19 residues in the CDR3. J gave up 5 bases and V 0 bases, and 18 bases lay outside the gene matches. Per the germline V gene, CDR1 is DFQATT and CDR2 is SNEGSKA (reference sequence). In DNA form, the CDR3 reads TGCAGTGCTAGAGATAGCACTAGCGGGAGTCCGTGGGTTCAGGACGAGCAGTACTTC. It specifies CSARDSTSGSPWVQDEQYF.

The chain uses TRBV4-3 and TRBJ1-1; no definite D call. V shed 0 bases and J shed 4 bases, with 15 bases lying between them. The length of the CDR3 is 16 residues. The germline V gene has CDR1 LGHNA and CDR2 YSLEER. The CDR3 loop is CASSQERGRGTTEAFF. The DNA of the CDR3 is TGCGCCAGCAGCCAAGAACGAGGGCGGGGAACCACTGAAGCTTTCTTT.

The chain carries TRBV11-2 and TRBJ2-3; D ambiguous. Looked up from germline, CDR1 is SGHAT and CDR2 is FQNNGV. Trimming removed 1 base from V and 4 bases from J, with 15 bases in between. The length of the CDR3 is 16 residues. The CDR3 loop reads CASSLVAGLSADTQYF. The CDR3 DNA is TGTGCCAGCAGCTTAGTGGCCGGTCTGTCGGCAGATACGCAGTATTTT.

This clonotype was seen only a few times. This chain connects TRBV25-1 to TRBJ2-5, with D tentatively TRBD1 or TRBD2 (6 bases each). The CDR3 spans 12 residues. Germline V gives CDR1 MGHDK, CDR2 SYGVNS. Trimming removed 8 bases from V and 5 bases from J, with 12 bases in between. CDR3 in amino acids: CASSGGAETQYF. CDR3 coding DNA: TGTGCCAGCTCCGGGGGCGCCGAGACCCAGTACTTC.

The table lists this clonotype with a few counts. The rearrangement links TRBV9 to TRBJ2-3; D perhaps matches TRBD1 (6 bases). Germline CDR1 is SGDLS and CDR2 is YYNGEE. This CDR3 has 16 residues. The V and J ends lost 7 bases and 6 bases respectively, with 24 bases between them. CDR3 nucleotide sequence: TGTGCCAGCGGTTCCCATGGGGGCCTACCGGGGGATACGCAGTATTTT. The encoded protein is CASGSHGGLPGDTQYF.

The chain is built from TRBV5-6 and TRBJ1-2; D is ambiguous. The CDR3 totals 12 residues. Germline values: CDR1 SGHDT, CDR2 YYEEEE. Trimming stripped 2 bases from V and 9 bases from J, with 11 bases between. In DNA form, the CDR3 reads TGTGCCAGCAGCTTCACAAGGGAACGCTACACCTTC. Translated, it gives CASSFTRERYTF.

V gene TRBV15 combines with J gene TRBJ2-7; D perhaps matches TRBD2 (6 bases). CDR1 and CDR2 from the germline V gene are LNHNV and YYDKDF (reference sequence). CDR3 length: 14 residues. Trimming took off 0 bases at V and 7 bases at J, with 13 bases between the two ends. This CDR3 is CATSRDGGSDEQYF. Written as DNA, the CDR3 is TGTGCCACCAGCAGAGATGGAGGGTCGGATGAGCAGTACTTC.

This clonotype showed up many times. The chain joins TRBV7-9 to TRBJ2-2; 7 bases agree with TRBD2. Germline assignment: CDR1 SEHNR and CDR2 FQNEAQ (reference sequence). The length of the CDR3 is 16 residues. Germline trimming cut 7 bases from V and 4 bases from J; bases unmatched to any gene: 12. The CDR3 coding sequence is TGTGCCAGCATCTCCAGGGACTACTTTTTCACCGGGGAGCTGTTTTTT. Encoded protein: CASISRDYFFTGELFF.

The table lists this clonotype with a count of one. The chain carries TRBV15 and TRBJ2-1, with TRBD1 matching 8 bases. The J segment lost 6 bases and the V segment lost 3 bases, leaving 7 bases of the junction unmatched. From germline, CDR1 is LNHNV and CDR2 YYDKDF (reference sequence). CDR3 length equals 15 residues. CDR3 amino acids: CATSSDRGPGNEQFF. Written as DNA, the CDR3 is TGTGCCACCAGCAGCGACAGGGGTCCCGGCAATGAGCAGTTCTTC. Using reference TRBV15 and TRBJ2-1 for the parts outside the CDR3, the full variable domain is DAMVIQNPRYQVTQFGKPVTLSCSQTLNHNVMYWYQQKSSQAPKLLFHYYDKDFNNEADTPDNFQSRRPNTSFCFLDIRSPGLGDTAMYLCATSSDRGPGNEQFFGPGTRLTVL.

This clonotype was seen at least ten times. The chain has TRBV6-1 and TRBJ2-1; D is possibly TRBD1 or TRBD2 (6 bases each). The germline gives CDR1 MNHNS, CDR2 SASEGT. CDR3 length equals 14 residues. V lost 1 base, J lost 9 bases, and 13 bases lay in between. The CDR3 spells CASSEDRVGGEQFF. The DNA of the CDR3 is TGTGCCAGCAGTGAAGACAGGGTCGGGGGTGAGCAGTTCTTC.

This clonotype was picked up a small number of times. V and J are TRBV7-8 and TRBJ2-3; D tentatively reads TRBD1 or TRBD2 (5 bases each). V was pared by 0 bases and J by 3 bases, with 13 bases between. The CDR3 covers 16 residues. CDR1 SGHVS and CDR2 FQNEAQ come from the germline V gene. The CDR3 DNA reads as TGTGCCAGCAGCTTAGCGGGGAAATGGGGGACAGATACGCAGTATTTT. It is translated as CASSLAGKWGTDTQYF.

A few counts support this clonotype. This rearrangement joins TRBV12-3 or TRBV12-4 to TRBJ1-1; 10 nucleotides agree with TRBD1. V lost 3 bases, J lost 4 bases, and 8 bases stayed unmatched. The CDR3 sequence is 16 residues long. The CDR3 nucleotides read TGTGCCAGCAGTTTCGGGGACAGGGGCCGACTCACTGAAGCTTTCTTT. Protein: CASSFGDRGRLTEAFF.

The CDR3 nucleotides read TGTGCCAGCAGTGGACTAGCGGGTCAGGAGACCCAGTACTTC. Amino acids: CASSGLAGQETQYF. The chain recombines TRBV28 with TRBJ2-5, with 11 bases aligning to TRBD2. After removal of 5 bases from V and 5 bases from J, the junction contained 4 bases not matched to a gene. This CDR3 contains 14 residues. Germline V lookup: CDR1 MDHEN, CDR2 SYDVKM.

This chain connects TRBV10-3 to TRBJ2-3; TRBD2 is a possible D gene (5 bases). The CDR3 length is 13 residues. Germline V gene sequence: CDR1 ENHRY, CDR2 SYGVKD. V was cut by 2 bases and J by 8 bases, with 11 bases left in between. This CDR3 reads CAISESGTATQYF. In nucleotides, the CDR3 is TGTGCCATCAGTGAGAGCGGAACCGCTACGCAGTATTTT.

V gene TRBV7-2 combines with J gene TRBJ2-7, with D tentatively TRBD2 (6 bases). V gave up 2 bases and J gave up 5 bases, with 16 bases separating them. Germline V CDR1 and CDR2: SGHTA, FQGNSA. The CDR3 length is 15 residues. For the CDR3, the DNA is TGTGCCAGCAGCTTACTAGGTGGGGGGTTCGACGAGCAGTACTTC. Its translation is CASSLLGGGFDEQYF.

This clonotype occurred a few times. The rearrangement joins TRBV9 to TRBJ2-1, with a possible D match to TRBD2 (6 bases). The CDR3 is 13 residues long. The V end was cut by 5 bases, the J end by 2 bases, with 8 bases between. Germline CDR1 reads SGDLS; CDR2 reads YYNGEE. CDR3 loop: CASSSGPYNEQFF. The CDR3 DNA reads TGTGCCAGCAGTAGCGGACCCTACAATGAGCAGTTCTTC.

This chain joins TRBV3-1 and TRBJ1-1; the match to TRBD1 covers 10 bases. Looked up from germline, CDR1 is LGHDT and CDR2 is YNNKEL (reference sequence). This CDR3 has 18 amino acids. V was pared by 4 bases and J by 0 bases, with 11 bases of the junction left unmatched. CDR3 DNA: TGTGCCAGCAGCCCACAACACGGACAGGGGGGCTTGAACACTGAAGCTTTCTTT. This encodes CASSPQHGQGGLNTEAFF.

V gene TRBV6-4 combines with J gene TRBJ2-1; TRBD1 agrees at 10 bases. Germline V CDR1 and CDR2: MRHNA, SNTAGT. The CDR3 is 17 amino acids. The V gene end was trimmed by 0 bases and the J gene end by 8 bases; junction bases not matched to a gene: 10. The CDR3 region has the DNA TGTGCCAGCAGTGACTCGATTGGGGACAGGGGAATCGATGAGCAGTTCTTC. This encodes CASSDSIGDRGIDEQFF.